This T cell receptor beta chain came from a study of human T cells and chemical hapten exposure (dated by TCRdb to 2020 to 2022). Regarding the complete study: For sensitization, 2% DPC in acetone was applied to a 2 cm by 2 cm area of upper inner arm skin. Blood samples were taken from patients before sensitization (week 0) and then at 2, 6 and about 24 weeks after DPC sensitization. Libraries were pooled for sequencing, and per-sample TCR yields varied mainly because of small differences in library volumes within the pool. Twenty-nine alopecia patients gave blood for TCR sequencing at one to four time points (pre-sensitization, 2, 6 and 24 weeks). Throughout the study period of roughly 24 weeks, patients also received therapeutic DPC doses to the scalp every week. Patch tests used Finn chambers with 0.01% DPC on the upper back, scored after 6 days by International Contact Dermatitis Research Group standards. This study followed changes in the peripheral blood TCR repertoire in vivo during primary and secondary sensitization of alopecia patients to the hapten diphenylcyclopropenone (DPC). The mostly female patient cohort included alopecia areata with under or over 50% scalp involvement, alopecia totalis and alopecia universalis. Results the study describes overall, beyond this receptor: Expanded TCRs formed significantly more large CDR3 similarity clusters than pre-sensitization or healthy control sets, consistent with antigen-driven responses. Because all patients had alopecia, a presumed autoimmune disease, the immune response of the patients might differ from that of healthy individuals. DPC sensitization did not change how many TCRs were above 1 in 1000 frequency, and no evidence was found of alterations in global repertoire structure. Repeated subsampling changed both the strength of the expansion versus patch-test correlation and the threshold at which the correlation became significant. The number of PT1 expanded TCRs positively correlated with patch test score, significant at thresholds 8, 16 and 32 but not 4.

The sample holds many counts of this clonotype. Its recognized antigen is unknown. Qualities for individual bases were not recorded, and no much larger clone is one base off. The germline V gene specifies ENHRY as CDR1 and SYGVKD as CDR2. Trimming removed 0 bases from V and 6 bases from J, leaving 8 bases between the germline ends. Inclusive of the bounding cysteine and phenylalanine, the CDR3 is 14 residues long. Solely the CDR3 DNA is kept, with 42 bases framed from the first base. Receptors were amplified or captured by RACE. Sequencing instrument: NextSeq 500. During library preparation, unique molecular identifiers were attached to individual cDNA molecules so that TCRs could be counted in a quantitative, reproducible way. From each blood RNA sample, both TCR alpha and TCR beta chains were sequenced. In the original analysis: A median of about 87,000 TCRs per sample was observed, with a range of 23,224 to 690,600. The Decombinator software suite was used to annotate V, J and CDR3 in the TCR reads. Every sample was subsampled to the same number of TCRs (28,000) for the PS versus PT1 abundance plots. TCRs were defined as expanded if absent before sensitization and observed at least eight times at the 2-week time point. TCRdb itself trimmed the public reads at Q25 with fastp, ran MiXCR and retained productive beta chains. Duplicate CDR3 protein sequences are folded into a single record with the most common DNA and genes. It is TCRdb's table, rather than the study itself, that gives the V and J calls and clone size. A total of around 95,000 distinct CDR3 sequences appear in this sample, about a tenth of them only once. The ten biggest clones cover approximately 3.3% of the sample.

In the paper's terms, the time point label means: pre-sensitization, week 0. The meaning of the sample's treatment or condition label: therapeutic diphenylcyclopropenone sensitization with weekly scalp DPC. At each patch-test visit, blood was drawn before the patch test was applied. Eligible patients were aged 18 to 70, diagnosed with alopecia, deemed suitable for DPC therapy, and excluded if pregnant. Unfractionated whole blood was collected in Tempus Blood RNA tubes, and total RNA was extracted from that blood. The receptor was isolated from a woman aged 55-69 years with alopecia areata. Some clones in this sample may be carry-over from other donors' samples. The receptor chain draws on TRBV10-3 and TRBJ2-2; the D gene is unclear. The source material was whole blood, sampled in connection with sensitization to the hapten diphenylcyclopropenone (DPC). The CDR3 protein sequence reads: CAISESQDAGELFF. The nucleotide sequence is TGTGCCATCAGTGAGTCCCAAGACGCCGGGGAGCTGTTTTTT.